The T cell receptor (beta chain) under discussion was sequenced for a study of shared clonotypes between healthy human individuals (dated by TCRdb to about 2020). Concerning the study at large: The cohort comprised a couple of women and a few men aged 18 to 49 years. Libraries were prepared and TCR repertoires were sequenced by different laboratories using diverse techniques, in order to increase sequencing depth and limit assay-specific biases. Blood TCR repertoires of five healthy adults were deeply sequenced to estimate repertoire size and the extent of clonotype sharing between individuals. For each donor, CD4 naive and CD4 memory were each run on three plates, CD8 naive on two plates, and CD8 memory on one plate. Per donor, leukapheresis produced somewhere between about 0.9 and 9 billion PBMCs.

This clone was seen a single time. Its antigen remains unidentified. Base qualities are not provided; no much larger clone lies one nucleotide away. TCR CDR3 regions were amplified from genomic DNA by multiplex PCR using the deep immunoSEQ assay. Extracted genomic DNA from each cell subset was distributed evenly across all wells of several immunoSEQ 96-well plates, and each plate was treated as a replicate. Each replicate PCR for sorted subsets received around 200 ng genomic DNA, equal to roughly 30,000 T cell genomes. Purified libraries were measured with a Qubit 3.0 fluorometer, size-checked on a Bioanalyzer 2100, and measured again with the KAPA Library Quantification kit. Every immunoSEQ 96-well plate was sequenced on a dedicated single-read 150-cycle Illumina NextSeq 550 flow cell. Turning to the authors' computational methods: Because the immunoSEQ output included only junctional sequences and no quality scores, the filtering could not be the same as the filtering used for full-length reads. To assign V/J genes and CDR3, sequences were annotated against IMGT germline references using PyIR, a Python wrapper for IgBLAST v1.9. Reads with weak V/J assignments (E-value above 1e-6), missing CDR3, stop codons, out-of-frame junctions, or ambiguous translated residues were removed. V3J clonotypes were defined as sequences sharing an identical inferred V gene, J gene, and CDR3 amino acid sequence. Percentage overlap between repertoires was calculated by dividing the number of shared unique clonotypes by the size of the smaller repertoire. Richness of each repertoire was evaluated using RTK rarefaction, the Chao1 estimator, and Recon v2.1 estimates of unobserved clonotypes. Generation probabilities were computed with OLGA for all TCRbeta clonotypes obtained by the gDNA method from several donors. Held by TCRdb, this immuneACCESS table contains in-frame sequences only and omits some clones. Under half of the omission traces to an unresolved V gene where checked; the cause of the rest is unknown. That table gives V, J and clone size, and the DNA gave D and trimming. The sample table contains 950,000 to 1,100,000 clones; only one count was recorded for more than 75% of them. The ten biggest clones cover roughly 0.57% of the sample.

The donors were healthy, HIV-negative adults with no recently reported acute infections or vaccinations. Only Caucasian adults living in Nashville, Tennessee, USA were represented among the donors. CD4+ T cells were enriched through magnetic negative selection, after which naive cells were positively selected on CD45RA and the remaining negative fraction served as the memory subset. Blood was collected by leukapheresis, and PBMCs were isolated by Ficoll-Histopaque density gradient centrifugation and then cryopreserved in liquid nitrogen vapor phase. Analytical flow cytometry was used to check the purity and quantity of every magnetically sorted T cell population. Genomic DNA was isolated from each sorted fraction and quantified by UV absorbance on a Nanodrop 2000c. Overall results and qualifications from the work: Incomplete sequencing was indicated by rarefaction of sorted-subset datasets, despite the large sequencing depth. Pairwise subsampling indicated that sequencing depth was expected to affect the degree of clonotype sharing among donors. Compared with non-shared clonotypes, clonotypes shared by all four sorted-subset donors had higher generation probabilities. The genetic and exposure-history diversity represented was limited by the small number of donors. Only blood was sampled, and tissue TCR repertoires likely differ from those in blood. Larger estimated clonotype richness was generally found for naive subsets than for memory subsets. Sharing across a handful of donors was observed for around 5% of naive CD4, over 3% of naive CD8, 2% to 2.5% of memory CD4, and around 0.4% of memory CD8 clonotypes.

The germline V gene (reference sequence) gives CDR1 as SGHNT and CDR2 as YYREEE. The CDR3 starts with the cysteine, ends with the phenylalanine, and has 16 residues. The CDR3 DNA has 48 bases and is translated from base 1. V is cut back by 4 bases and J by 10 bases, with 15 bases in the junction unmatched. This sequence uses TRBV5-4 and TRBJ2-1; the central 9 bases match TRBD2. Sequencing input: memory CD4+ T cells from PBMCs. The cell subset or site label on this specimen signifies: CD45RA-negative fraction. This receptor was obtained from a man younger than 35 in good health. Some clones in this sample may be carry-over from other donors' samples. The nucleotides are TGTGCCAGCAGCCCTACCGGGACTAGCCCGCTGGGAGAGCAGTTCTTC. It specifies CASSPTGTSPLGEQFF.